Listed here are 22 T cell receptor beta chains from one sample, sequenced in a study of blood T cell repertoires in COVID-19. Profiled with immunoSEQ multiplex PCR; TCRdb holds only in-frame clones, not every one. The table has about 220,000 clones, more than 70% seen once; the top ten hold less than 4%. Material: peripheral blood. The receptors here all came from an elderly woman with acute or convalescent COVID-19.

This clone was seen a few times. The rearrangement uses TRBV7-9 and TRBJ1-2; tentative D call: TRBD1 (5 bases). Germline CDR1 and CDR2: SEHNR and FQNEAQ (reference sequence). V lost 5 bases and J lost 4, with 11 bases in between. This CDR3 is built from 13 residues. The CDR3 coding sequence is TGTGCCAGCAGCGACAGCCTTTCCTATGGCTACACCTTC. Its translation: CASSDSLSYGYTF.

The V gene is TRBV21-1, the J gene TRBJ1-6; the table names TRBD1, a call not compared with the DNA. TRBV21-1 is a recognized pseudogene. CDR3 length equals 15 residues. The CDR3 loop reads CASSKDARGNSPLHF. The CDR3 nucleotides are TGTGCCAGCAGCAAAGACGCCAGGGGTAATTCACCCCTCCACTTT.

The rearrangement uses TRBV25-1 and TRBJ2-5; D is perhaps TRBD2 (6 bases). The CDR3 loop spans 14 amino acids. Per germline, CDR1 MGHDK and CDR2 SYGVNS. V shed 1 base and J shed 9 bases, with 15 bases lying between them. In nucleotides, the CDR3 is TGTGCCAGCAGTGAATCTCGGGCAGGGACTGCCCAGTACTTC. It specifies CASSESRAGTAQYF.

This chain uses TRBV6-5 with TRBJ2-4; D may be TRBD2 (5 bases). This CDR3 comprises 13 residues. V lost 2 bases to trimming and J lost 6 bases, with 8 bases between them. Germline lookup yields CDR1 MNHEY and CDR2 SVGAGI. CDR3 sequence: CASSYGGGNIQYF. CDR3 bases: TGTGCCAGCAGTTACGGTGGAGGAAACATTCAGTACTTC.

The chain carries TRBV5-1 and TRBJ2-1, with 9 bases matching TRBD2. There are 16 residues in the CDR3. Germline V gene data show CDR1 as SGHRS and CDR2 as YFSETQ. The trim removed 2 bases at V and 6 bases at J, leaving 9 bases unmatched. The CDR3 protein is CASSLTPGLAGNEQFF. For the CDR3, the DNA is TGCGCCAGCAGCTTAACTCCGGGACTAGCTGGCAATGAGCAGTTCTTC.

This clone was seen a handful of times. The chain uses TRBV6-5 and TRBJ1-5; possibly TRBD1 for D (6 bases). Germline V gives CDR1 MNHEY, CDR2 SVGAGI. The CDR3 totals 15 residues. V lost 6 bases, J lost 5 bases, and 17 bases lay in between. The CDR3: CASRPGAGDHQPQHF. The CDR3, as DNA: TGTGCCAGCAGACCCGGGGCAGGGGATCATCAGCCCCAGCATTTT.

A single count supports this clone. V gene TRBV5-5 combines with J gene TRBJ1-2; D is uncertain. V was trimmed by 0 bases and J by 0 bases, leaving 12 bases between them. The CDR3 is 16 residues long. Per the germline V gene, CDR1 is SGHKS and CDR2 is YYEKEE (reference sequence). The CDR3 nucleotides are TGTGCCAGCAGCTTGGTTCAGGCATTTTCTAACTATGGCTACACCTTC. Translating gives CASSLVQAFSNYGYTF.

The rearrangement joins TRBV5-1 to TRBJ2-3, with 7 bases lining up with TRBD1. Looked up from germline, CDR1 is SGHRS and CDR2 is YFSETQ. This CDR3 spans 12 amino acids. V lost 4 bases, J lost 6 bases, and 2 bases stayed unmatched. CDR3 nucleotide sequence: TGCGCCAGCAGCGAGGGGGCCGATACGCAGTATTTT. Translation gives CASSEGADTQYF.

The V gene is TRBV2, the J gene TRBJ1-1; D is undetermined. CDR3 length equals 15 residues. CDR1 is SNHLY, CDR2 FYNNEI, per germline. Trimming removed 6 bases at V and 7 bases at J, with 21 bases between. This chain's CDR3 is CASRVRTVPDGEAFF. The CDR3 bases are TGTGCCAGCAGGGTACGGACTGTCCCGGACGGTGAAGCTTTCTTT.

The V call is TRBV6-2 or TRBV6-3, the J call TRBJ1-2; D ambiguous. Trimming removed 2 bases from V and 7 bases from J, with 11 bases in between. This CDR3 contains 13 residues. The germline CDR1 and CDR2 sequences are MNHEY and SVGEGT. The CDR3 loop reads CASSYPREGGYTF. The CDR3 nucleotides are TGTGCCAGCAGTTACCCAAGAGAGGGTGGCTACACCTTC.

The V and J genes are TRBV7-2 and TRBJ1-2; D remains ambiguous. V dropped 1 base and J dropped 4 bases, with 7 bases sitting between them. There are 13 residues in the CDR3. Germline V gene lookup returns CDR1 SGHTA and CDR2 FQGNSA. The CDR3 sequence is CASSLDLSYGYTF. CDR3 bases: TGTGCCAGCAGCTTAGATCTTAGCTATGGCTACACCTTC.

In this sample, this clone turned up once. This sequence joins TRBV19 and TRBJ2-6, with a possible D match to TRBD1 (5 bases). The CDR3 length is 16 residues. From germline, CDR1 is LNHDA and CDR2 SQIVND (reference sequence). Trimming pared 3 bases from V and 2 bases from J, leaving 11 bases between. CDR3 protein: CASSIGLRAGANVLTF. DNA for the CDR3: TGTGCCAGTAGTATTGGTCTCAGGGCTGGGGCCAACGTCCTGACTTTC.

This clone was seen a handful of times. J is TRBJ1-5 and V is TRBV19; D call uncertain. The germline gives CDR1 LNHDA, CDR2 SQIVND (reference sequence). Between the trimmed V and J ends, which lost 5 bases and 0 bases, there was a span of 11 bases. There are 15 residues in the CDR3. The CDR3 nucleotides read TGTGCCAGTAGTCGCGCGGATGCTAGCAATCAGCCCCAGCATTTT. Protein: CASSRADASNQPQHF. Supplemented by reference TRBV19 and TRBJ1-5, the full variable domain reads DGGITQSPKYLFRKEGQNVTLSCEQNLNHDAMYWYRQDPGQGLRLIYYSQIVNDFQKGDIAEGYSVSREKKESFPLTVTSAQKNPTAFYLCASSRADASNQPQHFGDGTRLSIL.

The V gene is TRBV6-1, the J gene TRBJ1-5, with D maybe TRBD1 (6 bases). CDR1 and CDR2 (germline): MNHNS, SASEGT. This CDR3 spans 15 amino acids. Trimming stripped 2 bases from V and 4 bases from J, with 12 bases between. The CDR3: CASSEWGQGNQPQHF. CDR3 in DNA: TGTGCCAGCAGTGAATGGGGGCAGGGGAATCAGCCCCAGCATTTT.

V gene TRBV4-1 combines with J gene TRBJ1-6; D remains ambiguous. Trimming removed 0 bases at V and 0 bases at J, with 9 bases between. There are 17 residues in the CDR3. Germline V gene sequence: CDR1 MGHRA, CDR2 YSYEKL. The CDR3 nucleotides are TGCGCCAGCAGCCAAGAGGAGCTGAGCTCCTATAATTCACCCCTCCACTTT. This translates into CASSQEELSSYNSPLHF.

The chain combines TRBV4-1 with TRBJ1-3; D is unresolved. Trimming pared 1 base from V and 0 bases from J, leaving 10 bases between. CDR1 and CDR2 (germline): MGHRA, YSYEKL. The CDR3 runs 16 residues. This CDR3 reads CASSQVHVFSGNTIYF. In nucleotides, the CDR3 is TGCGCCAGCAGCCAAGTACACGTCTTCTCTGGAAACACCATATATTTT.

This chain links TRBV3-1 (or the pseudogene TRBV3-2) with TRBJ1-5; 7 bases align to TRBD1. The germline gives CDR1 LGHDT, CDR2 YNNKEL (reference sequence). This CDR3 is 16 amino acids long. V lost 8 bases, J lost 1 base, and 11 bases stayed unmatched. Here the CDR3 reads CASGSTGPPSNQPQHF. CDR3 nucleotide sequence: TGTGCCAGCGGATCGACAGGGCCGCCAAGCAATCAGCCCCAGCATTTT.

V and J are TRBV12-3 or TRBV12-4 and TRBJ1-1; D is unresolved. The V end was cut by 1 base, the J end by 6 bases, with 9 bases between. There are 13 residues in the CDR3. CDR3 in amino acids: CASSLVQEAEAFF. For the CDR3, the DNA is TGTGCCAGCAGTTTAGTCCAGGAAGCTGAAGCTTTCTTT.

This clone was recorded once. This chain uses TRBV18 with TRBJ1-6; no definite D call. The CDR3 contains 15 residues. V gave up 6 bases and J gave up 8 bases, with 17 bases separating them. Germline V lookup: CDR1 KGHSH, CDR2 LQKENI. The CDR3: CASSPPLGRHSPLHF. The CDR3 DNA follows: TGTGCCAGCTCCCCCCCGTTGGGGAGGCATTCACCCCTCCACTTT. Variable domain in full (rest from reference TRBV18 and TRBJ1-6): NAGVMQNPRHLVRRRGQEARLRCSPMKGHSHVYWYRQLPEEGLKFMVYLQKENIIDESGMPKERFSAEFPKEGPSILRIQQVVRGDSAAYFCASSPPLGRHSPLHFGNGTRLTVT.

The V gene is TRBV29-1, the J gene TRBJ2-1; D possibly corresponds to TRBD2 (6 bases). The CDR3 covers 12 residues. Germline loops: CDR1 SQVTM, CDR2 ANQGSEA. V was trimmed by 6 bases and J by 7 bases, leaving 13 bases between them. The CDR3 DNA reads TGCAGCGTCGGAAGGGACTTTAATGAGCAGTTCTTC. The encoded protein is CSVGRDFNEQFF.

V gene TRBV7-6 combines with J gene TRBJ2-2, with 10 bases fitting TRBD2. Germline V CDR1 and CDR2: SGHVS, FNYEAQ. V lost 4 bases, J lost 1 base, and 3 bases stayed unmatched. This CDR3 is built from 16 residues. The CDR3 bases are TGTGCCAGCAGCTCGCTAGCGGGGGAGAACACCGGGGAGCTGTTTTTT. Protein sequence: CASSSLAGENTGELFF. The entire variable domain, with the rest obtained from reference TRBV7-6 and TRBJ2-2, is as follows: GAGVSQSPRYKVTKRGQDVALRCDPISGHVSLYWYRQALGQGPEFLTYFNYEAQQDKSGLPNDRFSAERPEGSISTLTIQRTEQRDSAMYRCASSSLAGENTGELFFGEGSRLTVL.

The chain is built from TRBV6-5 and TRBJ2-5, with D perhaps matching TRBD2 (7 bases). The germline gives CDR1 MNHEY, CDR2 SVGAGI. The CDR3 loop spans 13 amino acids. Trimming took off 6 bases at V and 5 bases at J, with 13 bases between the two ends. CDR3 sequence: CASRLGGAETQYF. CDR3 nucleotides: TGTGCCAGCAGGCTGGGGGGGGCGGAGACCCAGTACTTC.